The present T cell receptor (beta chain) was sequenced within a study of post-analysis software for immune sequencing data. Points on this clonotype: Its antigen is not known.

Study-level points and caveats: Pronounced co-clustering by F measure was evident among identically batched samples.

Unique molecular identifiers were present in the TCR beta cDNA libraries. Input amounts of about 0.95 to 10 million T cells were used. These gave around 500,000 cDNA molecules, so each molecule approximated one T cell. TCRdb passed the PCR reads through MiXCR, listing each CDR3 protein once. Of about 810,000 distinct CDR3 sequences in the sample, approximately 50% were seen once. This TCR came from a girl aged 5 to 17 with multiple sclerosis. The specimen was blood.

This CDR3 is CASSSRSQGGLAANEQFF. CDR3 bases: TGTGCCAGCAGCTCCCGGAGCCAGGGGGGACTAGCGGCCAATGAGCAGTTCTTC. The chain links TRBV7-6 to TRBJ2-1; 11 bases are a match to TRBD2. Germline trimming cut 4 bases from V and 6 bases from J; bases unmatched to any gene: 14. The V gene's germline CDR1 is SGHVS and CDR2 FNYEAQ. This CDR3 contains 18 residues.